The T cell receptor (beta chain) described here comes from a study of Graves' ophthalmopathy and Graves' hyperthyroidism. For repertoire sequencing, the TCR beta CDR3 regions were amplified from RNA transcripts. Investigators did first-round RT-PCR with HTBI primers, then second-round multiplex PCR. MiXCR was run by TCRdb on the multiplex PCR reads, yielding one entry per CDR3 protein. The sample carries about 39,000 distinct CDR3 sequences, roughly 50% recorded once. The study, taken as a whole, reports: Sensitivity of 65% to 71% and specificity of about 72% were achieved by the model that predicted ophthalmopathy progression. In blood appeared most of the expanded thyroid clonotypes whose frequency exceeded 0.001.

Turning to this clonotype: Its antigen is still unknown.

Ophthalmopathy absent within 18 months of follow-up marked hyperthyroidism as stable. Germline loops: CDR1 DFQATT, CDR2 SNEGSKA (reference sequence). V shed 3 bases, J shed 3 bases, and the junction held 7 bases outside the gene matches. There are 14 residues in the CDR3. This sequence was found in an adult woman with stable Graves' hyperthyroidism. The chain carries TRBV20-1 and TRBJ2-7, with 8 nucleotides matching TRBD2. The sample consisted of peripheral blood. The CDR3 spells CSASASSGLYEQYF. The CDR3 DNA is TGCAGTGCTAGCGCATCTAGCGGGCTCTACGAGCAGTACTTC.